The 19 T cell receptor beta chains listed next were all sequenced from one sample in a study of T cells after yellow fever vaccination. MiXCR, run by TCRdb on the 5' RACE reads, gives a single entry per CDR3 protein. The sample lists 500,000 to 650,000 distinct CDR3 sequences; 17% were seen once. This specimen was PBMCs, taken roughly 5 days after the first yellow fever vaccination. These TCRs come from a man between 18 and 29 years old who received the YFV17D yellow fever vaccine.

This clonotype was seen more than once but under ten times. The J gene is TRBJ2-7, the V gene TRBV27; 10 bases align to TRBD2. Germline values: CDR1 MNHEY, CDR2 SMNVEV (reference sequence). Trimming removed 6 bases from V and 4 bases from J; junction bases left unmatched: 3. The CDR3 totals 13 residues. CDR3 bases: TGTGCCAGCAGGGGGACTAGCGCATACGAGCAGTACGTC. This gives the protein CASRGTSAYEQYV.

This clonotype was seen a few times. The chain uses TRBV24-1 and TRBJ1-1; TRBD1 aligns across 7 bases. The V gene end was trimmed by 3 bases and the J gene end by 6 bases; junction bases not matched to a gene: 6. The CDR3 loop spans 14 amino acids. The germline V gene has CDR1 KGHDR and CDR2 SFDVKD. CDR3 nucleotides: TGTGCCACCAGTGATCCAAGGACAGGAGCTGAAGCTTTCTTT. Its translation: CATSDPRTGAEAFF.

Only a few counts were recorded for this clonotype. CDR3 loop: CASSLGEREQFF. In nucleotides, the CDR3 is TGTGCCAGCAGTTTAGGGGAGCGGGAGCAGTTCTTC. The V gene is TRBV27, the J gene TRBJ2-1; perhaps TRBD2 as D (5 bases). The V gene lost 2 bases and the J gene lost 10 bases, with 9 bases spanning the gap. Germline CDR1 reads MNHEY; CDR2 reads SMNVEV (reference sequence). The CDR3 extends over 12 amino acids.

The chain uses TRBV5-1 and TRBJ1-1; D unresolved. With 0 bases removed from V and 5 bases from J, the gap between germline ends came to 8 bases. The germline V gene has CDR1 SGHRS and CDR2 YFSETQ. The CDR3 sequence is 13 residues long. This CDR3 reads CASSLAVTTEAFF. As DNA, the CDR3 is TGCGCCAGCAGCTTGGCGGTGACGACTGAAGCTTTCTTT. Full variable domain (rest looked up from reference TRBV5-1 and TRBJ1-1): KAGVTQTPRYLIKTRGQQVTLSCSPISGHRSVSWYQQTPGQGLQFLFEYFSETQRNKGNFPGRFSGRQFSNSRSEMNVSTLELGDSALYLCASSLAVTTEAFFGQGTRLTVV.

This clonotype was observed at least ten times. This chain uses TRBV7-3 with TRBJ1-1; D perhaps matches TRBD1 (6 bases). The CDR3 totals 14 residues. Trimming took 2 bases from V and 2 from J, leaving 9 bases between them. In germline, CDR1 is SGHTA, CDR2 FQGTGA. CDR3 sequence: CASSLGQQNTEAFF. CDR3 in DNA: TGTGCCAGCAGCTTAGGACAGCAAAACACTGAAGCTTTCTTT. The full variable domain, in which reference TRBV7-3 and TRBJ1-1 provide the parts outside the CDR3, is GAGVSQTPSNKVTEKGKYVELRCDPISGHTALYWYRQSLGQGPEFLIYFQGTGAADDSGLPNDRFFAVRPEGSVSTLKIQRTERGDSAVYLCASSLGQQNTEAFFGQGTRLTVV.

The CDR3 spells CASSLGGVQTQYF. CDR3 nucleotide sequence: TGTGCCAGCAGCTTAGGGGGAGTACAGACCCAGTACTTC. This rearrangement joins TRBV7-7 to TRBJ2-5; tentative D call: TRBD2 (5 bases). CDR3 size: 13 residues. V was pared by 1 base and J by 6 bases, with 9 bases between. Germline assignment: CDR1 SSHAT and CDR2 FNYEAQ (reference sequence).

This clonotype was seen only a few times. This rearrangement joins TRBV12-3 or TRBV12-4 to TRBJ1-4; the match to TRBD1 covers 10 bases. Trimming at V came to 5 bases and at J to 8 bases, leaving 5 bases not matched to a gene. The CDR3 has 14 residues. CDR3 DNA: TGTGCCAGCAGTATCGACAGGGGGCGGGAAAAACTGTTTTTT. Its protein is CASSIDRGREKLFF.

The chain joins TRBV7-9 to TRBJ1-1; D ambiguous. Between the trimmed V and J ends, which lost 6 bases and 7 bases, there was a span of 24 bases. CDR1 and CDR2 from the germline V gene are SEHNR and FQNEAQ (reference sequence). The CDR3 covers 16 residues. The DNA for the CDR3 is TGTGCCAGCAGACATCTCACAGACCCCGTCCTACGTGAAGCTTTCTTT. Protein sequence: CASRHLTDPVLREAFF.

This chain joins TRBV20-1 and TRBJ2-3, with TRBD1 as a possible D gene (5 bases). Germline V gene data show CDR1 as DFQATT and CDR2 as SNEGSKA (reference sequence). Deletions cut 2 bases from V and 0 bases from J, with 12 bases between. There are 15 residues in the CDR3. The CDR3 DNA reads TGCAGTGCTAGAAGGTTTGACAGCAGCACAGATACGCAGTATTTT. Its translation: CSARRFDSSTDTQYF.

V is TRBV29-1 and J is TRBJ1-1; 7 bases align to TRBD1. The CDR3 runs to 11 residues. The ends lost 6 bases at V and 11 bases at J; junction bases unmatched: 9. CDR1 and CDR2 (germline): SQVTM, ANQGSEA. The CDR3 region has the DNA TGCAGCGTCCTAGGCGACAGGGAGGCTTTCTTT. It yields the protein CSVLGDREAFF.

The chain couples TRBV11-3 to TRBJ2-7; the match to TRBD1 covers 9 bases. CDR1 SGHNT and CDR2 YENEEA come from the germline V gene. Losses at the gene ends were 6 bases for V and 5 bases for J; bases not matched to a gene: 8. This CDR3 region has 14 residues. The CDR3 here is CASSQTGGLDEQYF. CDR3 nucleotides: TGTGCCAGCAGTCAAACAGGGGGCTTGGACGAGCAGTACTTC.

The chain is built from TRBV20-1 and TRBJ2-3, with a possible D match to TRBD2 (5 bases). Trimming stripped 0 bases from V and 0 bases from J, with 7 bases between. This CDR3 is built from 14 residues. Germline CDR1 is DFQATT and CDR2 is SNEGSKA (reference sequence). In DNA, the CDR3 is TGCAGTGCTAGAGATGGCGGGAGCACAGATACGCAGTATTTT. It is translated as CSARDGGSTDTQYF.

This clonotype appeared a few times. V gene TRBV7-6 combines with J gene TRBJ1-1, with TRBD1 matching 8 bases. The germline V gene has CDR1 SGHVS and CDR2 FNYEAQ. After removal of 5 bases from V and 4 bases from J, the junction contained 12 bases not matched to a gene. The CDR3 has 16 amino acids. DNA for the CDR3: TGTGCCAGCAGCCCCCGGGGGCAGGGGGCGATCACTGAAGCTTTCTTT. Protein sequence: CASSPRGQGAITEAFF.

This clonotype was detected once. The V and J genes are TRBV12-3 or TRBV12-4 and TRBJ1-1; no reliable D call. This CDR3 has 11 amino acids. Trimming stripped 3 bases from V and 10 bases from J, with 9 bases between. The CDR3 reads CASSFGARAFF. The CDR3 DNA sequence: TGTGCCAGCAGTTTTGGTGCCCGAGCTTTCTTT.

This sequence joins TRBV6-2 or TRBV6-3 and TRBJ2-7, with D maybe TRBD2 (5 bases). CDR1 and CDR2 from the germline V gene are MNHEY and SVGEGT. The CDR3 is made up of 14 amino acids. CDR3 sequence (DNA): TGTGCCAGCATTTACTACGGGGTAACCTACGAGCAGTACGTC. Its protein is CASIYYGVTYEQYV.

This clonotype was seen repeatedly, ten times or more. This CDR3 is CASSLLTGGYEQFF. The CDR3 nucleotides read TGTGCCAGCAGCTTGTTGACAGGGGGCTATGAGCAGTTCTTC. The chain links TRBV5-5 to TRBJ2-1; 10 bases line up with TRBD1. V lost 1 base and J lost 8; bases outside the gene matches: 3. The CDR3 covers 14 residues. Germline CDR1 reads SGHKS; CDR2 reads YYEKEE (reference sequence).

This chain joins TRBV6-5 and TRBJ2-1, with D perhaps matching TRBD1 or TRBD2 (5 bases each). The CDR3 runs to 13 residues. Trimming pared 2 bases from V and 5 bases from J, leaving 7 bases between. CDR1 is MNHEY, CDR2 SVGAGI, per germline. CDR3 sequence reads: CASSYGTHNEQFF. The CDR3 DNA reads as TGTGCCAGCAGTTACGGGACCCACAATGAGCAGTTCTTC.

A few counts support this clonotype. The chain joins TRBV6-5 to TRBJ1-6; D unclear. This CDR3 spans 14 amino acids. The germline V and J ends were trimmed by 1 base and 10 bases, with 11 bases remaining between them. Germline V gives CDR1 MNHEY, CDR2 SVGAGI. Written as DNA, the CDR3 is TGTGCCAGCAGTTACTTAATTTCGGAGTCACCCCTCCACTTT. It encodes CASSYLISESPLHF.

Of note for this clonotype: Its ends do not fully match the called genes, so a read error is possible. The rearrangement uses TRBV6-2 or TRBV6-3 and TRBJ1-6, with D perhaps matching TRBD1 (5 bases). The germline V gene encodes CDR1 MNHEY and CDR2 SVGEGT. This CDR3 spans 15 amino acids. The CDR3 region has the DNA TGTGCCGGCAGGGAGCTTGGGGCTCCCGGTTCACCCCTCCACTTT. It yields the protein CAGRELGAPGSPLHF.